The sequence of this T cell receptor beta chain was determined in a study of post-analysis software for immune sequencing data. Whole-study results and caveats: Controls showed significantly higher normalized Chao1 diversity than did multiple sclerosis patients.

Presence of unique molecular identifiers characterized the TCR beta cDNA libraries. Each CDR3 protein gets one entry after TCRdb re-called the PCR reads with MiXCR. The sample holds almost 700,000 distinct CDR3 sequences, over 45% seen once. A remark on this clonotype: As yet, its antigen is unknown.

This clonotype was sampled from a girl aged 2 to 10 with multiple sclerosis. Material: blood.

CDR3 sequence: CASSILGQGHYGYTF. CDR3 in DNA: TGCGCCAGCAGCATCCTCGGACAGGGGCACTATGGCTACACCTTC. V is TRBV5-1 and J is TRBJ1-2; 9 positions match TRBD1. Germline V gene lookup returns CDR1 SGHRS and CDR2 YFSETQ. Unmatched junction bases numbered 7, after V lost 4 bases and J lost 3 bases. The length of the CDR3 is 15 residues.